The 16 T cell receptor beta chains below all came from one sample that was sequenced in a study of OX40 agonist ivuxolimab in advanced cancers. Measured with immunoSEQ multiplex PCR; TCRdb has only the in-frame clones, and not every one. The sample lists roughly 87,000 clones, roughly 93% occurring once. The sample in question was CD4+ or CD8+ T cells sorted from blood, obtained in a trial of the OX40 agonist ivuxolimab. The receptor source for this set is an adult with an advanced solid tumor such as melanoma, head and neck, liver or kidney cancer.

The V call is TRBV9, the J call TRBJ2-4, with a possible D match to TRBD2 (6 bases). V lost 3 bases and J lost 4, with 20 bases in between. This CDR3 contains 17 residues. Looked up from germline, CDR1 is SGDLS and CDR2 is YYNGEE. CDR3 bases: TGTGCCAGCAGCGGACCTCCTAGCGTTACCTTTAAAAACATTCAGTACTTC. It encodes CASSGPPSVTFKNIQYF.

This clone was counted only a few times. This rearrangement joins TRBV7-8 to TRBJ1-1; D is unclear. The CDR3 has 14 residues. Germline V CDR1 and CDR2: SGHVS, FQNEAQ. V lost 7 bases to trimming and J lost 0 bases, with 12 bases between them. In DNA, the CDR3 is TGTGCCAGCACCAACTCGGTAATGAACACTGAAGCTTTCTTT. Its translation: CASTNSVMNTEAFF. The whole variable domain, remainder taken from reference TRBV7-8 and TRBJ1-1, is GAGVSQSPRYKVAKRGQDVALRCDPISGHVSLFWYQQALGQGPEFLTYFQNEAQLDKSGLPSDRFFAERPEGSVSTLKIQRTQQEDSAVYLCASTNSVMNTEAFFGQGTRLTVV.

This chain uses TRBV5-8 with TRBJ1-2, with 10 bases that match TRBD1. CDR1 and CDR2 from the germline V gene are SGHTS and YDEGEE. V lost 3 bases to trimming and J lost 8 bases; unmatched junction nucleotides: 4. This CDR3 region has 13 residues. CDR3 region: CASSSRTGGGYTF. The CDR3 region has the DNA TGTGCCAGCAGCTCCCGGACAGGGGGAGGCTACACCTTC.

V is TRBV7-2 and J is TRBJ2-7, with 12 nucleotides matching TRBD2. Germline assignment: CDR1 SGHTA and CDR2 FQGNSA. CDR3 length: 15 amino acids. V was clipped by 5 bases and J by 1 base; unmatched bases: 3. DNA of the CDR3: TGTGCCAGCAGCATTACTAGCGGGGGGTCCTACGAGCAGTACTTC. Translation: CASSITSGGSYEQYF.

This clone was seen more than once but under ten times. This chain uses TRBV11-2 with TRBJ1-4; 8 bases are a match to TRBD1. The V gene end was trimmed by 4 bases and the J gene end by 5 bases; junction bases not matched to a gene: 3. The CDR3 covers 14 residues. In germline, CDR1 is SGHAT, CDR2 FQNNGV. DNA of the CDR3: TGTGCCAGCAGCTCGACAGGGGCAAATGAAAAACTGTTTTTT. It yields the protein CASSSTGANEKLFF.

The chain is built from TRBV5-6 and TRBJ1-5; 7 bases are shared with TRBD1. V shed 2 bases and J 2 bases; nucleotides not matched to a gene: 4. The CDR3 has 15 residues. Looked up from germline, CDR1 is SGHDT and CDR2 is YYEEEE. This chain's CDR3 is CASSLGTDRNQPQHF. The CDR3 DNA reads TGTGCCAGCAGCTTAGGGACAGACCGCAATCAGCCCCAGCATTTT.

This chain connects TRBV6-4 to TRBJ2-7; TRBD1 agrees at 7 bases. The length of the CDR3 is 14 residues. Trimming at V came to 5 bases and at J to 1 base, leaving 5 bases not matched to a gene. Looked up from germline, CDR1 is MRHNA and CDR2 is SNTAGT. In DNA, the CDR3 is TGTGCCAGCAGTTGCCGGGACAGATCCTACGAGCAGTACTTC. Translated, it gives CASSCRDRSYEQYF.

V and J are TRBV19 and TRBJ1-2, with D hard to call. V dropped 5 bases and J dropped 8 bases, with 12 bases sitting between them. Germline CDR1 is LNHDA and CDR2 is SQIVND (reference sequence). This CDR3 region has 12 residues. CDR3 amino acids: CASSSLVGGYTF. In nucleotides, the CDR3 is TGTGCCAGTAGTTCCCTAGTTGGAGGCTACACCTTC.

V and J are TRBV7-2 and TRBJ2-7, with D maybe TRBD1 (5 bases). The CDR3 runs to 12 residues. Germline V lookup: CDR1 SGHTA, CDR2 FQGNSA. Trimming stripped 5 bases from V and 4 bases from J, with 9 bases between. This chain's CDR3 is CASSIQGYEQYF. The CDR3 DNA sequence: TGTGCCAGCAGCATCCAGGGATACGAGCAGTACTTC.

This sequence joins TRBV27 and TRBJ2-6; 8 nucleotides match TRBD1. From germline, CDR1 is MNHEY and CDR2 SMNVEV (reference sequence). This CDR3 comprises 17 residues. After removal of 4 bases from V and 2 bases from J, the junction contained 7 bases not matched to a gene. CDR3 protein: CASSSRGLDAGANVLTF. The CDR3 DNA reads as TGTGCCAGCAGTTCCAGGGGGCTTGACGCTGGGGCCAACGTCCTGACTTTC.

The chain combines TRBV2 with TRBJ1-2; maybe TRBD1 (5 bases). V gave up 4 bases and J gave up 5 bases, with 14 bases separating them. The CDR3 has 14 residues. In germline, CDR1 is SNHLY, CDR2 FYNNEI. The CDR3 nucleotides read TGTGCCAGCAGTGTAACAGGTTGGAGGTATGGCTACACCTTC. Its translation: CASSVTGWRYGYTF.

Remarks on this clone: One end of the junction does not line up with germline, which may come from a read error. This specimen includes other DNA sequences encoding the same CDR3. For the CDR3, the DNA is TGCGCCAGCAGCCAAGATTTGAGCAGGGTCACGGCGCTCTTT. Protein sequence: CASSQDLSRVTALF. J is TRBJ1-1 and V is TRBV4-3, with D possibly TRBD1 on 5 matching bases. Germline CDR1 LGHNA, CDR2 YSLEER. The CDR3 covers 14 residues.

This clone has only one observation. The chain has TRBV10-1 and TRBJ2-7; D might be TRBD1 (6 bases). This CDR3 contains 14 residues. V lost 5 bases and J 1 base, leaving 12 bases between the germline ends. From germline, CDR1 is WNHNN and CDR2 SYGVQD (reference sequence). The CDR3 is CASSPIQGSYEQYF. CDR3 nucleotides: TGCGCCAGCAGTCCTATACAGGGTTCCTACGAGCAGTACTTC.

The chain employs TRBV11-2 and TRBJ2-5; D may be TRBD1 or TRBD2 (6 bases each). Per the germline V gene, CDR1 is SGHAT and CDR2 is FQNNGV. V lost 5 bases to trimming and J lost 9 bases, with 19 bases between them. The CDR3 loop spans 14 amino acids. CDR3: CASSPPGQSGAQYF. DNA for the CDR3: TGTGCCAGCAGCCCTCCCGGACAGTCGGGGGCCCAGTACTTC.

The chain carries TRBV27 and TRBJ2-2; D gene ambiguous. The ends were cut back, 6 bases at V and 4 bases at J, with 12 bases in the middle. CDR3 length: 14 amino acids. The germline CDR1 and CDR2 sequences are MNHEY and SMNVEV (reference sequence). CDR3 coding DNA: TGTGCCAGCAGACGAAACAGACGCACCGGGGAGCTGTTTTTT. Its protein product is CASRRNRRTGELFF.

This chain connects TRBV27 to TRBJ2-7, with D possibly called TRBD1 or TRBD2 (5 bases each). Germline V gene data show CDR1 as MNHEY and CDR2 as SMNVEV (reference sequence). V lost 0 bases and J 3 bases, leaving 15 bases between the germline ends. CDR3 size: 16 residues. The CDR3 DNA sequence: TGTGCCAGCAGTTTATCGATGAGGGGAGCGGTCTACGAGCAGTACTTC. Translation: CASSLSMRGAVYEQYF.